This T cell receptor beta chain stems from a study of blood T cells in healthy people across ages. Each sample gave at least 6 million isolated PBMCs. The V gene's germline CDR1 is DFQATT and CDR2 SNEGSKA (reference sequence). Trimming shortened V by 1 base and J by 4 bases, and 10 bases separated the two germline ends. The CDR3 is 13 residues long. In the case of this clonotype: Antigen specificity is unknown.

Using a J-beta primer mix together with a sample-barcoded 5' primer, a second PCR was run for roughly 6 to 12 cycles. TCRdb reprocessed the 5' RACE reads with MiXCR, giving one entry per CDR3 protein. This sample carries around 900,000 distinct CDR3 sequences, more than 25% of them seen once, and the ten largest clones take around a sixth. The study's findings and limits: Correlation between TCR beta diversity and naive T cell percentage was strong. TCR beta diversity per million T cells fell roughly linearly with age. Changes in expanded clonotypes were possibly confounded, as the CMV status of donors was unknown.

V usage is TRBV20-1 and J usage is TRBJ1-2; D possibly corresponds to TRBD1 (5 bases). The origin of this receptor is a woman of 80 years or more in good health. Sequencing was done on a sample of blood. CDR3 sequence (DNA): TGCAGTGCTAGAGCCGCGGGGGGCTATGGCTACACCTTC. Its protein is CSARAAGGYGYTF.